The 2 T cell receptor beta chains given below trace back to one sample, sequenced in a study of T cells in Graves' hyperthyroidism and ophthalmopathy. The source material, RNA transcripts, was used to amplify TCR beta CDR3 regions. HTBI primers were employed in a first-round RT-PCR of the TCR CDR3. Via MiXCR, TCRdb re-called the multiplex PCR reads, giving one row per CDR3 protein. The sample lists about 840,000 distinct CDR3 sequences, 38% seen once, with approximately 8.7% in the top ten. Specimen: blood. The receptors stem from a man aged 18 to 29 with Graves' hyperthyroidism.

This clonotype was observed many times. The J gene is TRBJ2-7, the V gene TRBV7-8; no definite D call. From germline, CDR1 is SGHVS and CDR2 FQNEAQ. The CDR3 is 15 residues long. V was shortened by 5 bases and J by 4 bases, with 18 bases between the two germline ends. The CDR3 nucleotides are TGTGCCAGCAGCCTTGGAACGGACCCCGTTTACGAGCAGTACTTC. This sequence encodes CASSLGTDPVYEQYF. Based on the CDR3 plus reference TRBV7-8 and TRBJ2-7, the full variable domain is GAGVSQSPRYKVAKRGQDVALRCDPISGHVSLFWYQQALGQGPEFLTYFQNEAQLDKSGLPSDRFFAERPEGSVSTLKIQRTQQEDSAVYLCASSLGTDPVYEQYFGPGTRLTVT.

The chain couples TRBV2 to TRBJ2-7, with 10 bases identical to TRBD1. V was pared by 6 bases and J by 6 bases, with 17 bases of the junction left unmatched. From germline, CDR1 is SNHLY and CDR2 FYNNEI. This CDR3 has 17 residues. CDR3 nucleotide sequence: TGTGCCAGCAGCGAACCTCCTGGACAGGGGGGACGTGGCGAGCAGTACTTC. Amino acid sequence: CASSEPPGQGGRGEQYF.